This T cell receptor beta chain came from a study of identical twins. This clonotype was observed at least ten times. Its cognate antigen is unknown. cDNA carried unique molecular identifiers, and a universal primer site was added by template switching. Each CDR3 protein gets one entry after TCRdb re-called the 5' RACE reads with MiXCR. The sample holds about 100,000 distinct CDR3 sequences, about 6.1% seen once. Study-level results: Twin-shared out-of-frame alpha sequences were enriched for low generation probability. Without tracking the same donors, conclusions rested on cross-sectional statistical analysis.

Germline V gene sequence: CDR1 SGHRS, CDR2 YFSETQ. The CDR3 contains 16 residues. The V end was cut by 1 base, the J end by 4 bases, with 14 bases between. The sequenced sample was memory T cells sorted from blood. The TCR was taken from a woman in her fifties or sixties in good health. The chain employs TRBV5-1 and TRBJ2-2; D perhaps matches TRBD2 (7 bases). CDR3 sequence: CASSLNIGGRTGELFF. The CDR3 DNA is TGCGCCAGCAGCTTGAATATCGGGGGGCGCACCGGGGAGCTGTTTTTT.